A selection of T cell receptor beta chains follows, all from one sample in a study of cytomegalovirus exposure and HLA in healthy donors. The method was immunoSEQ multiplex PCR; TCRdb's version includes in-frame clones alone and lacks a portion of them. The table shows some 250,000 clones, with more than 75% occurring only once. Sequenced input: PBMCs. The receptors were sampled from a woman aged 40 to 50 in good health and CMV-seropositive. CDR3s include the opening cysteine and the closing phenylalanine or tryptophan. A D gene is named only where the DNA matches it firmly. Expanded clones get a size class; other rows say once, few or many, or leave the size out.

>TRBV4-3|NA|TRBJ2-7|TRBD2
TGCGCCAGCAGCCAAGTAAGCCTAGCGGGAGGGCCCCGGGAGCAGTACTTC
CASSQVSLAGGPREQYF
>TRBV18|NA|TRBJ2-3|TRBD1
TGTGCCAGCTCACCACCAGAGGGGGCAATGGGCACAGATACGCAGTATTTT
CASSPPEGAMGTDTQYF
>TRBV27|once|TRBJ1-1|TRBD1
TGTGCCAGCAGTAAACTACAGGGGACATCTGAAGCTTTCTTT
CASSKLQGTSEAFF
>TRBV4-1|NA|TRBJ1-2|TRBD1
TGCGCCAGCAGCCTACCGGGACAGGGGAACTATGGCTACACCTTC
CASSLPGQGNYGYTF
>TRBV5-1|NA|TRBJ1-2|TRBD1
TGCGCCAGCAGCTCGACAGGGAACTATGGCTACACCTTC
CASSSTGNYGYTF
>TRBV30|NA|TRBJ2-2|NA
TGTGCCTGGAAGAGGGCGGCCGGGGAGCTGTTTTTT
CAWKRAAGELFF
>TRBV7-6|NA|TRBJ1-5|NA
TGTGCCAGCAGCTTAGAGGGGCAGGGCAATCAGCCCCAGCATTTT
CASSLEGQGNQPQHF
>TRBV2|NA|TRBJ2-5|NA
TGTGCCAGCAGTACCTCGGCTAGCCCAGTTCGGACCCAGTACTTC
CASSTSASPVRTQYF
>TRBV10-3|NA|TRBJ2-3|TRBD2
TGTGCCATCAGTGAGTCGAATAGCGGGGGCGGAGATACGCAGTATTTT
CAISESNSGGGDTQYF
>TRBV27|NA|TRBJ1-2|NA
TGTGCCAGCAGTTCGCAGGGCCGCAACTATGGCTACACCTTC
CASSSQGRNYGYTF
>TRBV7-7|NA|TRBJ2-2|NA
TGTGCCAGCAGCTTGCCAGTCGGGGAGCTGTTTTTT
CASSLPVGELFF
>TRBV4-3|NA|TRBJ1-3|NA
TGCGCCAGCAGCCCACATAACGAGGTCTCTGGAAACACCATATATTTT
CASSPHNEVSGNTIYF
>TRBV19|few|TRBJ1-3|NA
TGTGCCAGTAGTATGGCGGAGGGTCCCGAAAGCACCATATATTTT
CASSMAEGPESTIYF
>TRBV6-1|NA|TRBJ1-4|NA
TGTGCCAGCAGTGAAAATGGGAGGGAAAAACTGTTTTTT
CASSENGREKLFF
>TRBV11-3|NA|TRBJ2-2|TRBD1
TGTGCCAGCAGCCCGGGACAGGGTAGCACCGGGGAGCTGTTTTTT
CASSPGQGSTGELFF
>TRBV19|NA|TRBJ1-1|NA
TGTGCCAGTAGTTCCGGGGGAGAGGGGCGCGGTTCTGAAGCTTTCTTT
CASSSGGEGRGSEAFF
>TRBV19|NA|TRBJ2-2|NA
TGTGCCAGTTTTGAGGGGCGCAGGGGACGGGGGGAGCTGTTTTTT
CASFEGRRGRGELFF
>TRBV7-2|NA|TRBJ2-1|NA
TGTGCCAGCAGCTTAGCCGGGACTCACAATGAGCAGTTCTTC
CASSLAGTHNEQFF
>TRBV19|NA|TRBJ1-3|NA
TGTGCCAGTAGCCCCAGGGGAGCCTCTGGAAACACCATATATTTT
CASSPRGASGNTIYF
>TRBV7-2|NA|TRBJ1-1|NA
TGTGCCAGCAGCCGCGATTCAGGTAACACTGAAGCTTTCTTT
CASSRDSGNTEAFF
>TRBV5-1|once|TRBJ1-4|NA
TGCGCCAGCAGCTTTGGAGGGAGAACTAATGAAAAACTGTTTTTT
CASSFGGRTNEKLFF
>TRBV7-2|NA|TRBJ1-1|TRBD1
TGTGCCAGCAGCCGGACAGGGGGATCGGTGACTGAAGCTTTCTTT
CASSRTGGSVTEAFF
>TRBV4-1|NA|TRBJ1-5|NA
TGCGCCAGCTCCGAAACCTTACAGGTTGTTGATCAGCCCCAGCATTTT
CASSETLQVVDQPQHF
>TRBV4-2|NA|TRBJ2-5|TRBD1
TGTGCCAGCAGCCAAGGGGACCGGGACAGGCAGTACTTC
CASSQGDRDRQYF
>TRBV6-6|NA|TRBJ2-5|NA
TGTGCCAGCAGTCCCCTAAGACAACGACAAGAGACCCAGTACTTC
CASSPLRQRQETQYF
>TRBV30|NA|TRBJ2-7|NA
TGTGCCTGGAGCTGGGCGGGGCCCTACGAGCAGTACTTC
CAWSWAGPYEQYF
>TRBV4-1|NA|TRBJ2-2|TRBD2
TGCGCCAGCAGCCAGGTGACGGGAGGGAACACCGGGGAGCTGTTTTTT
CASSQVTGGNTGELFF
>TRBV6-4|few|TRBJ2-1|TRBD2
TGTGCCAGCAGTGACCCTAGCGGGGGAGAGTACAATGAGCAGTTCTTC
CASSDPSGGEYNEQFF
>TRBV27|NA|TRBJ2-7|TRBD1
TGTGCCAGCAGTTCGCCCCCGGGACAGACCTACGAGCAGTACTTC
CASSSPPGQTYEQYF
>TRBV6-6|NA|TRBJ2-7|NA
TGTGCCAGCAGGCTAGGAGGTGAGCAGTACTTC
CASRLGGEQYF
>TRBV5-8|NA|TRBJ2-1|TRBD2
TGTGCCAGCAGCTTTGAAAGCGGGAGGGCCGATGAGCAGTTCTTC
CASSFESGRADEQFF
>TRBV4-1|once|TRBJ1-1|NA
TGCGCCAGCAGCCAATCCGGGGGTCTCATGAACACTGAAGCTTTCTTT
CASSQSGGLMNTEAFF
>TRBV30|NA|TRBJ1-4|NA
TGTGCCTGGAGCCGGGGTGGTGAAAAACTGTTTTTT
CAWSRGGEKLFF
>TRBV2|NA|TRBJ2-5|NA
TGTGCCAGCAGTGGGGCCAGGGGCGCGGGGGAGCAGTACTTC
CASSGARGAGEQYF
>TRBV7-9|NA|TRBJ2-7|TRBD1
TGTGCCAGCAGGCTTACAGGGGTTGGGGCCCTTGAGTCCGAGCAGTACTTC
CASRLTGVGALESEQYF
>TRBV6-5|NA|TRBJ1-1|TRBD1
TGTGCCAGCAGTTCCGGACAGGGCGGGGCTGAAGCTTTCTTT
CASSSGQGGAEAFF
>TRBV30|NA|TRBJ1-6|TRBD1
TGTGCCTGGAGCCCCCGGACAGGGGTGAATTCACCCCTCCACTTT
CAWSPRTGVNSPLHF
>TRBV6-6|NA|TRBJ1-1|TRBD1
TGTGCCAGCAGTTACGGGGACAGGGGAAGAACTGAAGCTTTCTTT
CASSYGDRGRTEAFF
>TRBV15|NA|TRBJ1-2|NA
TGTGCCACCAGCTTGACGGTCAGATTGGGGGGTGGCTACACCTTC
CATSLTVRLGGGYTF
>TRBV7-9|NA|TRBJ1-2|TRBD1
TGTGCCAGCAGACCTAATCAACAGGGGGCGCATGGCTACACCTTC
CASRPNQQGAHGYTF
>TRBV6-5|NA|TRBJ2-7|NA
TGTGCCAGCAGTTACTACACGGGGGCCTACGAGCAGTACTTC
CASSYYTGAYEQYF
>TRBV27|NA|TRBJ1-2|TRBD1
TGTGCCAGCTGTAACAGGGGAACTAACTATGGCTACACCTTC
CASCNRGTNYGYTF
>TRBV27|NA|TRBJ2-1|NA
TGTGCCAGCAGTTCGACAGTTTACAATGAGCAGTTCTTC
CASSSTVYNEQFF
>TRBV4-3|NA|TRBJ2-6|NA
TGCGCCAGCAGCCAAGATGCGGCAGGTGGGGCGGCCGGGGCCAACGTCCTGACTTTC
CASSQDAAGGAAGANVLTF
>TRBV19|NA|TRBJ1-2|TRBD1
TGTGCCAGTAGTATCGGGACAGGGATGGGCTACACCTTC
CASSIGTGMGYTF
>TRBV4-3|NA|TRBJ1-1|TRBD1
TGCGCCAGCAGCCAAGATACAGGGGGCTTCACTGAAGCTTTCTTT
CASSQDTGGFTEAFF
>TRBV7-9|NA|TRBJ2-4|NA
TGTGCCAGCAGCCAAAATAGGGGGATCGCCAAAAACATTCAGTACTTC
CASSQNRGIAKNIQYF
>TRBV7-2|NA|TRBJ1-3|TRBD1
TGTGCCAGCAGCTTGTCAATAGGACAGGCCAGCTCTGGAAACACCATATATTTT
CASSLSIGQASSGNTIYF
>TRBV30|few|TRBJ2-1|NA
TGTGCCTGGAGTTTAAGAGGGCCCTACAATGAGCAGTTCTTC
CAWSLRGPYNEQFF
>TRBV19|NA|TRBJ2-1|TRBD1
TGTGCCAGTAGTCTTATTGAAACAGGGGGCTCGGATGAGCAGTTCTTC
CASSLIETGGSDEQFF
>TRBV28|NA|TRBJ2-7|NA
TGTGCCAGCAAGAGGTTGTACGAGCAGTACTTC
CASKRLYEQYF
>TRBV6-6|NA|TRBJ1-2|TRBD1
TGTGCCAGCAGTTCCTCCGGGACAGGGGTTGGCTACACCTTC
CASSSSGTGVGYTF
>TRBV6-5|NA|TRBJ1-1|NA
TGTGCCAGCAGTTACAGCACGGTGAACACTGAAGCTTTCTTT
CASSYSTVNTEAFF
>TRBV6-5|NA|TRBJ2-3|NA
TGTGCCAGCAGTTCGGGGGGGACAGCCACAGATACGCAGTATTTT
CASSSGGTATDTQYF
>TRBV7-2|NA|TRBJ2-7|NA
TGTGCCAGCAGCTTATCCGGGGGGCCCTACGAGCAGTACTTC
CASSLSGGPYEQYF
>TRBV5-6|NA|TRBJ2-1|NA
TGTGCCAGCAGCTTGTTCTTGGGCGGGGACTCCTCCTACAATGAGCAGTTCTTC
CASSLFLGGDSSYNEQFF
>TRBV7-8|NA|TRBJ2-3|NA
TGTGCCAGCAGCCTCAGAGCCCAGGGCGATACGCAGTATTTT
CASSLRAQGDTQYF
>TRBV5-4|NA|TRBJ2-5|NA
TGTGCCAGCAGCTTGGAACAGGGCACGGGGAAGACCCAGTACTTC
CASSLEQGTGKTQYF
>TRBV5-1|few|TRBJ1-6|TRBD1
TGCGCCAGCAGCCCGGACAGGGGTAATTCACCCCTCCACTTT
CASSPDRGNSPLHF
>TRBV5-1|NA|TRBJ2-5|TRBD1
TGCGCCAGCAGCTTAAGACAGGGGGTGTGGGAGACCCAGTACTTC
CASSLRQGVWETQYF